These 21 T cell receptor beta chains came from one sample sequenced in a study of blood T cell repertoires in COVID-19. TCRdb's copy holds only in-frame clones and misses some; the assay was immunoSEQ multiplex PCR. The table shows some 200,000 clones, with around 83% occurring only once. The sample was peripheral blood. The receptors here all came from a human donor in a cohort sampled during active COVID-19.

The chain uses TRBV29-1 and TRBJ2-2, with D tentatively TRBD1 (6 bases). Trimming removed 1 base at V and 7 bases at J, with 7 bases between. Germline CDR1 SQVTM, CDR2 ANQGSEA. This CDR3 is built from 12 residues. The CDR3 bases are TGCAGCGTTGAAGGCAGGGGCGGGGAGCTGTTTTTT. This encodes CSVEGRGGELFF.

This clone appeared once. The chain couples TRBV19 to TRBJ2-3, with TRBD1 identical over 10 bases. With V trimmed by 3 bases and J by 4 bases, 4 bases remained unmatched. This CDR3 has 15 residues. Germline lookup yields CDR1 LNHDA and CDR2 SQIVND (reference sequence). In DNA form, the CDR3 reads TGTGCCAGTAGTATCCGGGACAGGGGATCAGATACGCAGTATTTT. It specifies CASSIRDRGSDTQYF.

The chain has TRBV19 and TRBJ1-2; the D gene is possibly TRBD1 (6 bases). The V end was cut by 7 bases, the J end by 8 bases, with 20 bases between. The CDR3 spans 14 residues. The germline gives CDR1 LNHDA, CDR2 SQIVND (reference sequence). The CDR3: CASTIPGTIFGYTF. In nucleotides, the CDR3 is TGTGCCAGTACCATTCCCGGGACAATATTCGGCTACACCTTC.

The J gene is TRBJ1-4, the V gene TRBV28, with D possibly TRBD1 on 5 matching bases. This CDR3 comprises 14 residues. With 8 bases removed from V and 3 bases from J, the gap between germline ends came to 13 bases. Per germline, CDR1 MDHEN and CDR2 SYDVKM. The CDR3 here is CASHQGRANEKLFF. CDR3 coding DNA: TGTGCCAGCCACCAGGGTCGGGCTAATGAAAAACTGTTTTTT.

This chain joins TRBV4-1 and TRBJ2-7; 7 bases are a match to TRBD2. This CDR3 spans 16 amino acids. Germline CDR1 MGHRA, CDR2 YSYEKL. The ends lost 1 base at V and 0 bases at J; junction bases unmatched: 6. CDR3 residues: CASSQVWRGSSYEQYF. DNA for the CDR3: TGCGCCAGCAGCCAAGTCTGGCGGGGGAGCTCCTACGAGCAGTACTTC.

The V and J genes are TRBV27 and TRBJ2-1; D may be TRBD2 (6 bases). The germline gives CDR1 MNHEY, CDR2 SMNVEV (reference sequence). This CDR3 has 14 amino acids. The V gene lost 3 bases and the J gene lost 4 bases, with 10 bases spanning the gap. CDR3 nucleotides: TGTGCCAGCAGTTTGATTAGCGGATACAATGAGCAGTTCTTC. Its translation is CASSLISGYNEQFF.

This clone was counted a single time. The chain employs TRBV5-1 and TRBJ2-7; weak D call: TRBD1 (5 bases). The CDR3 length is 15 residues. V shed 2 bases and J shed 0 bases, with 12 bases lying between them. Per the germline V gene, CDR1 is SGHRS and CDR2 is YFSETQ. The CDR3 DNA is TGCGCCAGCAGCTTCTTGCAGGGCTACTCCTACGAGCAGTACTTC. Translation gives CASSFLQGYSYEQYF. Variable domain in full (rest from reference TRBV5-1 and TRBJ2-7): KAGVTQTPRYLIKTRGQQVTLSCSPISGHRSVSWYQQTPGQGLQFLFEYFSETQRNKGNFPGRFSGRQFSNSRSEMNVSTLELGDSALYLCASSFLQGYSYEQYFGPGTRLTVT.

The rearrangement links TRBV7-2 to TRBJ1-2; D remains ambiguous. Germline V CDR1 and CDR2: SGHTA, FQGNSA. The CDR3 length is 16 residues. V shed 2 bases and J shed 2 bases, with 15 bases lying between them. In nucleotides, the CDR3 is TGTGCCAGCAGCTTACGGCCCGCCCGGGAAAACTATGGCTACACCTTC. Its protein product is CASSLRPARENYGYTF.

The chain employs TRBV19 and TRBJ2-7; D unresolved. Trimming took 3 bases from V and 1 from J, leaving 13 bases between them. Germline V CDR1 and CDR2: LNHDA, SQIVND (reference sequence). There are 15 residues in the CDR3. The CDR3 bases are TGTGCCAGTAGTATGGCGGCAGTAAGGTCCTACGAGCAGTACTTC. The encoded protein is CASSMAAVRSYEQYF.

The chain joins TRBV7-2 to TRBJ2-7; 9 bases align to TRBD2. This CDR3 contains 16 residues. Germline V gene data show CDR1 as SGHTA and CDR2 as FQGNSA. The junction had 6 bases not matched to a gene; V was cut back by 1 base and J by 2 bases. The CDR3 is CASSLEGLAGPYEQYF. DNA of the CDR3: TGTGCCAGCAGCTTAGAGGGACTAGCCGGTCCCTACGAGCAGTACTTC.

A single count supports this clone. This sequence joins TRBV10-2 and TRBJ1-2; D perhaps matches TRBD1 (6 bases). The length of the CDR3 is 14 residues. Trimming cost V 3 bases and J 6 bases, with 14 bases left between them. CDR1 is WSHSY, CDR2 SAAADI, per germline. This CDR3 reads CASSELGTSDGYTF. The CDR3 DNA follows: TGCGCCAGCAGTGAATTGGGGACAAGCGATGGCTACACCTTC.

The gene calls are TRBV7-9 and TRBJ2-7; perhaps TRBD2 as D (5 bases). With 4 bases removed from V and 4 bases from J, the gap between germline ends came to 17 bases. Germline CDR1 and CDR2: SEHNR and FQNEAQ (reference sequence). The CDR3 length is 15 residues. The CDR3 loop is CASSSKTGSPYEQYF. The CDR3 bases are TGTGCCAGCAGCTCAAAAACGGGATCCCCATACGAGCAGTACTTC.

The chain carries TRBV27 and TRBJ2-1; TRBD2 matches 7 bases. V trimming: 6 bases; J trimming: 6 bases; junction bases outside the gene matches: 20. The CDR3 is 18 amino acids. Germline assignment: CDR1 MNHEY and CDR2 SMNVEV (reference sequence). DNA for the CDR3: TGTGCCAGCAGCCAACCTTTGGGTAGGGCGGGAGATGTCAATGAGCAGTTCTTC. Translation gives CASSQPLGRAGDVNEQFF.

This clone was recorded only once. The chain links TRBV7-6 to TRBJ2-2; 7 bases agree with TRBD2. Germline trimming cut 3 bases from V and 7 bases from J; bases unmatched to any gene: 8. The CDR3 totals 15 residues. Germline CDR1 is SGHVS and CDR2 is FNYEAQ. In nucleotides, the CDR3 is TGTGCCAGCAGCTTGGAGGGTGCGGGGGTCGGGGAGCTGTTTTTT. This sequence encodes CASSLEGAGVGELFF.

The chain combines TRBV12-5 with TRBJ1-2; unclear D gene. V was clipped by 2 bases and J by 7 bases, with 14 bases between them. The CDR3 is 14 amino acids. Germline loops: CDR1 LGHNT, CDR2 FRNRAP. CDR3 DNA: TGTGCTAGTGGTTTGCTCGCGGCAACAACTGGCTACACCTTC. Translating it yields CASGLLAATTGYTF.

The genes are TRBV3-1 (or the pseudogene TRBV3-2) and TRBJ2-5; tentative D call: TRBD2 (6 bases). Germline V CDR1 and CDR2: LGHDT, YNNKEL (reference sequence). This CDR3 comprises 13 residues. V shed 5 bases and J shed 4 bases, with 11 bases lying between them. The CDR3 DNA sequence: TGTGCCAGCAGCTCTTGGAGGGTAGAGACCCAGTACTTC. Translating it yields CASSSWRVETQYF.

The chain has TRBV3-1 (or the pseudogene TRBV3-2) and TRBJ1-6, with 8 bases matching TRBD1. The CDR3 covers 15 residues. V was pared by 4 bases and J by 9 bases, with 8 bases of the junction left unmatched. CDR1 is LGHDT and CDR2 is YNNKEL in the germline V gene (reference sequence). CDR3 loop: CASSLRDRGSSPLHF. The CDR3 bases are TGTGCCAGCAGCCTCCGAGACAGGGGAAGTTCACCCCTCCACTTT.

The V gene is TRBV27, the J gene TRBJ2-5, with 10 positions matching TRBD2. In germline, CDR1 is MNHEY, CDR2 SMNVEV (reference sequence). This CDR3 comprises 16 residues. After removal of 3 bases from V and 1 base from J, the junction contained 5 bases not matched to a gene. The CDR3 spells CASSLSGGDFQETQYF. DNA of the CDR3: TGTGCCAGCAGTTTGAGCGGGGGGGATTTCCAAGAGACCCAGTACTTC.

This rearrangement joins TRBV15 to TRBJ2-7; TRBD1 aligns across 7 bases. Germline V gene lookup returns CDR1 LNHNV and CDR2 YYDKDF (reference sequence). V gave up 5 bases and J gave up 1 base; unmatched junction bases: 8. This CDR3 has 15 residues. The CDR3 region has the DNA TGTGCCACCAGCCCCCCCCCGACAGGGTCCTACGAGCAGTACTTC. Its protein is CATSPPPTGSYEQYF.

This CDR3 is CASSMTDYQPQHF. In DNA form, the CDR3 reads TGTGCCAGCAGCATGACCGACTATCAGCCCCAGCATTTT. V gene TRBV7-6 combines with J gene TRBJ1-5; D ambiguous. Per germline, CDR1 SGHVS and CDR2 FNYEAQ. This CDR3 has 13 residues. The V end was cut by 5 bases, the J end by 5 bases, with 10 bases between.

J is TRBJ2-1 and V is TRBV7-9, with TRBD2 matching 13 bases. There are 15 residues in the CDR3. Germline assignment: CDR1 SEHNR and CDR2 FQNEAQ (reference sequence). V was pared by 5 bases and J by 8 bases, with 6 bases of the junction left unmatched. This CDR3 is CASSRLAGGSDEQFF. The CDR3 nucleotides are TGTGCCAGCAGCCGACTAGCGGGAGGTAGCGATGAGCAGTTCTTC.